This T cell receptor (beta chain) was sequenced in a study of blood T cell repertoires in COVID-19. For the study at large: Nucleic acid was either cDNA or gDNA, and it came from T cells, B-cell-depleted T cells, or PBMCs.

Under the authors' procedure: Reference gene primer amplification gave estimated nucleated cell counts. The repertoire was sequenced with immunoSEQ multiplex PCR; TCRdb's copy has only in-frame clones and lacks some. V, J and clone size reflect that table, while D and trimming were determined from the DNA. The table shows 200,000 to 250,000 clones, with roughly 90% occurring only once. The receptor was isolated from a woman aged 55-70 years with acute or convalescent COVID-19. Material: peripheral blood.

CDR3 residues: CASSPTPGQGNYGYTF. The CDR3 region has the DNA TGTGCCAGTAGTCCAACTCCGGGACAGGGGAACTATGGCTACACCTTC. J is TRBJ1-2 and V is TRBV19; 10 bases agree with TRBD1. This CDR3 has 16 residues. Trimming took 5 bases from V and 2 from J; bases not matched to a gene: 8. Germline V gene data show CDR1 as LNHDA and CDR2 as SQIVND (reference sequence).